The present T cell receptor (beta chain) was sequenced within a study of blood T cell repertoires in COVID-19. Whole-study context: Samples came from the United States, Italy and Spain, spanning acute and convalescent COVID-19. T cells, B-cell-depleted T cells, or PBMCs provided the cDNA or gDNA that served as material.

Trimming shortened V by 5 bases and J by 0 bases, and 14 bases separated the two germline ends. This CDR3 region has 15 residues. Per the germline V gene, CDR1 is MNHGY and CDR2 is SVAAGI. Original analysis: Estimates of nucleated cell counts were drawn from the amplification of reference gene primers. TCRdb keeps only in-frame clones here, not all; method: immunoSEQ multiplex PCR. V and J calls and clone size are those listed in that table; D and trimming were worked out from the DNA. In the table there are about 76,000 clones, 70% to 80% of which are singletons. V is TRBV6-9 and J is TRBJ2-7, with D possibly TRBD1 on 5 matching bases. The sequenced material came from peripheral blood. This receptor was obtained from a man aged 65 to 79 with acute or convalescent COVID-19. The CDR3 nucleotides read TGTGCCAGCAGTCAACTTAACGACAGCTCCTACGAGCAGTACTTC. Protein sequence: CASSQLNDSSYEQYF.